The T cell receptor beta chain described here comes from a study of cytomegalovirus exposure and HLA in healthy donors. The PCR contained 60 Vbeta and 13 Jbeta primers. TCRdb's copy holds only in-frame clones and misses some; the assay was immunoSEQ multiplex PCR. The sample consists of under 90,000 clones, approximately 70% of them appearing once. Study-wide findings and caveats: Upon later analysis, HLA-associated TCR beta chains proved more clonally expanded than other, equally common chains. Most subjects' HLA-A and HLA-B alleles were reportedly predicted from TCR beta sequences. Donors were assumed by presence/absence analyses to have roughly uniform sequencing depth.

A word on this clone: Its specificity is unknown.

This CDR3 is built from 14 residues. CDR1 is MNHEY and CDR2 is SVGAGI in the germline V gene. Trimming took off 8 bases at V and 4 bases at J, with 12 bases between the two ends. Sequenced input: PBMCs. The chain carries TRBV6-5 and TRBJ1-6, with unresolved D. The receptor comes from a woman in her forties or fifties in good health and CMV-seropositive. This chain's CDR3 is CASGAGEYNSPLHF. CDR3 sequence (DNA): TGTGCCAGCGGCGCGGGAGAATATAATTCACCCCTCCACTTT.